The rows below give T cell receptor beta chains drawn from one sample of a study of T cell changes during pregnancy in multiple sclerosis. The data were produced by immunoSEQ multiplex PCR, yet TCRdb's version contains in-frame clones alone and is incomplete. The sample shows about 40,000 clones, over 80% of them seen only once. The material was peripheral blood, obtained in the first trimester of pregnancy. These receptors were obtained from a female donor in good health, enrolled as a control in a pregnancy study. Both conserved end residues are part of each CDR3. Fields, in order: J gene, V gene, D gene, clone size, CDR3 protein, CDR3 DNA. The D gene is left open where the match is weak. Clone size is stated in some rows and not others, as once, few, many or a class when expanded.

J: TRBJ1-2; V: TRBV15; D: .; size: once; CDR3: CATSSTGGTTYGYTF; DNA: TGTGCCACCAGCAGCACGGGGGGGACGACCTATGGCTACACCTTC
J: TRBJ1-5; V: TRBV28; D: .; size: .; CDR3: CASSLQGNQPQHF; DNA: TGTGCCAGCAGTTTACAGGGAAATCAGCCCCAGCATTTT
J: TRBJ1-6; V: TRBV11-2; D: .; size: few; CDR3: CASSSDSPLHF; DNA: TGTGCCAGCAGCTCAGATTCACCCCTCCACTTT
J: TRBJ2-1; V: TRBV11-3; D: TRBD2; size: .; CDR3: CASSRERENEQFF; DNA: TGTGCCAGCAGCCGGGAGCGGGAGAATGAGCAGTTCTTC
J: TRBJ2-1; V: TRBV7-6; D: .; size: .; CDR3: CASSLNGYNEQFF; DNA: TGTGCCAGCAGCTTAAACGGCTACAATGAGCAGTTCTTC
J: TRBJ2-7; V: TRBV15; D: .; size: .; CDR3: CATSRTGQLEQYF; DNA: TGTGCCACCAGCCGAACCGGACAGCTCGAGCAGTACTTC
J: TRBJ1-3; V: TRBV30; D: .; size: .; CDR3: CAWSFGQTNTIYF; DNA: TGTGCCTGGAGTTTTGGGCAGACAAACACCATATATTTT
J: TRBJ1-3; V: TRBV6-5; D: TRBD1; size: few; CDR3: CASRTGDSGNTIYF; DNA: TGTGCCAGCAGGACCGGGGACAGTGGAAACACCATATATTTT
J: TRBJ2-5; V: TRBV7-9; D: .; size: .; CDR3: CASTPEGRETQYF; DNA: TGTGCCAGCACCCCGGAGGGGAGGGAGACCCAGTACTTC
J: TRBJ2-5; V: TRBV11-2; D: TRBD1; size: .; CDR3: CASSSYRGVTQYF; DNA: TGTGCCAGCAGCTCCTACAGGGGGGTGACCCAGTACTTC
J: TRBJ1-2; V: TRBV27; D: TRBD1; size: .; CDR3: CASSLGTGNYGYTF; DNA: TGTGCCAGCAGCCTCGGGACAGGGAACTATGGCTACACCTTC
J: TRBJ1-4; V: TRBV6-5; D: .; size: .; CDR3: CASSGTGGEKLFF; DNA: TGTGCCAGCAGTGGGACCGGGGGTGAAAAACTGTTTTTT
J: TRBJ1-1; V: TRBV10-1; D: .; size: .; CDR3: CASKRQNREAFF; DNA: TGCGCCAGCAAGAGACAGAACCGTGAAGCTTTCTTT
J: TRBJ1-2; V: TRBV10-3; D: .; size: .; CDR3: CAISESNQGYGYTF; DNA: TGTGCCATCAGTGAGTCGAATCAGGGCTATGGCTACACCTTC
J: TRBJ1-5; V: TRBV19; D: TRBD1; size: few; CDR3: CASSEGQGGQPQHF; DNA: TGTGCCAGTAGTGAGGGACAGGGGGGACAGCCCCAGCATTTT
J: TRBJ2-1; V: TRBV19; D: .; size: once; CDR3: CASRTAYNEQFF; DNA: TGTGCCAGTAGGACAGCCTACAATGAGCAGTTCTTC
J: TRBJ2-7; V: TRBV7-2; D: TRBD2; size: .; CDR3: CASSLRTSGNYEQYF; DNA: TGTGCCAGCAGCTTAAGGACTAGCGGGAACTACGAGCAGTACTTC
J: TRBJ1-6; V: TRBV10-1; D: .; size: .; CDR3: CASSARDNSPLHF; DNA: TGCGCCAGCAGTGCTCGGGACAACTCACCCCTCCACTTT
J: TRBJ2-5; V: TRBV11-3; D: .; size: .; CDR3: CASSPRGNWETQYF; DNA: TGTGCCAGCAGCCCCCGAGGGAATTGGGAGACCCAGTACTTC
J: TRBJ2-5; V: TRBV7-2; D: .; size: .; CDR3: CASSFGILRAETQYF; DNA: TGTGCCAGCAGCTTTGGAATCTTGAGGGCGGAGACCCAGTACTTC
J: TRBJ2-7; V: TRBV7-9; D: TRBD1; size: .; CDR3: CASSWDRGNFYEQYF; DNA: TGTGCCAGCAGCTGGGACAGGGGGAATTTCTACGAGCAGTACTTC
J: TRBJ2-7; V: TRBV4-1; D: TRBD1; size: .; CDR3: CASRPRTGPTYEQYF; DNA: TGCGCCAGCAGGCCCAGGACAGGGCCCACCTACGAGCAGTACTTC
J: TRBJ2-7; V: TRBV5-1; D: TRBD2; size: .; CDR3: CASSATGTSRSEQYF; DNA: TGCGCCAGCAGCGCAACCGGGACTAGCCGGTCCGAGCAGTACTTC
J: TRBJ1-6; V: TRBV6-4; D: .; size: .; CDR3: CASSDSWGGNSPLHF; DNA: TGTGCCAGCAGTGACTCTTGGGGGGGGAATTCACCCCTCCACTTT
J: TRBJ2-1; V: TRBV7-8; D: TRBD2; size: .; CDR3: CASSFWLAGNSYNEQFF; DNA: TGTGCCAGCAGCTTTTGGTTAGCGGGAAACTCCTACAATGAGCAGTTCTTC
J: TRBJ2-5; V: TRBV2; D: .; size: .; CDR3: CASSEAPGFVGQETQYF; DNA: TGTGCCAGCAGTGAAGCGCCGGGGTTTGTTGGACAAGAGACCCAGTACTTC
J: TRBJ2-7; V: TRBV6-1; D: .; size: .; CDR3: CASSERHKSYEQYF; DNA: TGTGCCAGCAGTGAGAGGCACAAATCCTACGAGCAGTACTTC
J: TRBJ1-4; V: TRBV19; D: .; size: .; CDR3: CASSPLDRFNEKLFF; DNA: TGTGCCAGTAGTCCCCTTGACAGATTTAATGAAAAACTGTTTTTT
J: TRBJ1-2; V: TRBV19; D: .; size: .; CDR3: CASSTPGTENYGYTF; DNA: TGTGCCAGTAGTACCCCCGGGACTGAGAACTATGGCTACACCTTC
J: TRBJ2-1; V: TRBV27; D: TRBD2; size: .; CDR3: CASSLGTSGNYNEQFF; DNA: TGTGCCAGCAGCCTAGGGACTAGCGGAAACTACAATGAGCAGTTCTTC
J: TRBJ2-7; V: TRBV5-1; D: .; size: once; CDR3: CASSFKVEGSPYEQYF; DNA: TGCGCCAGCAGCTTTAAGGTTGAGGGAAGCCCCTACGAGCAGTACTTC
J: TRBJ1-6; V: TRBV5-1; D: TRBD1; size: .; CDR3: CASSTEGDRGNSPLHF; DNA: TGCGCCAGCAGCACGGAGGGGGACAGGGGTAATTCACCCCTCCACTTT
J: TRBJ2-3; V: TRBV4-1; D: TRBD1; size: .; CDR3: CASSQDRGTFGTDTQYF; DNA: TGCGCCAGCAGCCAAGACAGGGGGACGTTCGGGACAGATACGCAGTATTTT
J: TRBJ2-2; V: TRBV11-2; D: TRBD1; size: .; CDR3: CASSGTGANTGELFF; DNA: TGTGCCAGCAGCGGGACAGGGGCGAACACCGGGGAGCTGTTTTTT
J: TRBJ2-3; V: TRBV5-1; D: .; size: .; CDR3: CASSSSRGASTDTQYF; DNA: TGCGCCAGCAGCTCTTCCCGGGGTGCTAGCACAGATACGCAGTATTTT
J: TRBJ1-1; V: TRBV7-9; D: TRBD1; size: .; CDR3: CASSPIAQGGHKNTEAFF; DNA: TGTGCCAGCAGCCCAATAGCACAGGGGGGCCACAAGAACACTGAAGCTTTCTTT
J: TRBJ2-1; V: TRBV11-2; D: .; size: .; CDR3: CASSLEGGAYNEQFF; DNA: TGTGCCAGCAGCCTAGAAGGGGGGGCGTACAATGAGCAGTTCTTC
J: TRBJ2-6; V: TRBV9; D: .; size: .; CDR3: CASSVVIEETRVGANVLTF; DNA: TGTGCCAGCAGCGTAGTAATTGAGGAGACGCGGGTCGGGGCCAACGTCCTGACTTTC
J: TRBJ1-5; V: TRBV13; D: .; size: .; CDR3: CASSPRSLNQPQHF; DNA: TGTGCCAGCAGCCCGCGGTCACTGAATCAGCCCCAGCATTTT
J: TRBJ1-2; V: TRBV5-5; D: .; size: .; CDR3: CASSLAEGYGYTF; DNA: TGTGCCAGCAGCTTGGCCGAGGGTTATGGCTACACCTTC
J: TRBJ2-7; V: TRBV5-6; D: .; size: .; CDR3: CASSLGVGAGYEQYF; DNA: TGTGCCAGCAGCTTGGGGGTGGGGGCCGGGTACGAGCAGTACTTC
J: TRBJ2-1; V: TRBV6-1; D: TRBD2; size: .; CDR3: CASTILAGEANEQFF; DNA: TGTGCCAGCACGATACTAGCGGGAGAAGCGAATGAGCAGTTCTTC
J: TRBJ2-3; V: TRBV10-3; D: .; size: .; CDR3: CAISERGRSTDTQYF; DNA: TGTGCCATCAGTGAGAGGGGCCGGTCGACAGATACGCAGTATTTT
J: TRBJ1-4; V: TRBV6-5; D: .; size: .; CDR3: CASSPEGYNEKLFF; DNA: TGTGCCAGCAGTCCTGAGGGTTATAATGAAAAACTGTTTTTT
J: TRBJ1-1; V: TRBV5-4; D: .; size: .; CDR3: CASSTPGKTEAFF; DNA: TGTGCCAGCAGCACACCAGGGAAAACTGAAGCTTTCTTT
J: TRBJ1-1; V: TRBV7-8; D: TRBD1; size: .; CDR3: CASSLVGFGGGQGNTEAFF; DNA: TGTGCCAGCAGCTTAGTAGGATTCGGGGGGGGACAGGGGAACACTGAAGCTTTCTTT
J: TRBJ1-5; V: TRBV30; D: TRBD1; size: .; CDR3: CAWSVQGNNQPQHF; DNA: TGTGCCTGGAGTGTACAGGGGAACAATCAGCCCCAGCATTTT
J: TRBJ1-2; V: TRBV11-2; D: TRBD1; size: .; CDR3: CASSETGGDYGYTF; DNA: TGTGCCAGCAGCGAAACAGGGGGCGACTATGGCTACACCTTC
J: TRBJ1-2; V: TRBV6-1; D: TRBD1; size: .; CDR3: CASSPGTGVYGYTF; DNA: TGTGCCAGCAGTCCTGGGACAGGAGTCTATGGCTACACCTTC
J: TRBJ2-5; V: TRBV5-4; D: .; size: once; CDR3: CASTMRGQETQYF; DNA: TGTGCCAGCACCATGAGGGGGCAAGAGACCCAGTACTTC
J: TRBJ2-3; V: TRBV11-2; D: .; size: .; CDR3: CASSERPDTQYF; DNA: TGTGCCAGCAGCGAGAGGCCAGATACGCAGTATTTT